A single sample is the source of the 3 T cell receptor beta chains below, sequenced in a study of metastatic and nonmetastatic thyroid tumors. None of the patients had undergone any treatment ahead of thyroid surgery. TCRdb re-called the PCR reads through MiXCR. This sample has roughly 4,700 clones; roughly 33% occur once, and the top ten carry 28%. The source material was adjacent normal tissue. These receptors came from a male donor with papillary thyroid cancer or a benign thyroid nodule (not recorded which). Some clones in this sample may be carry-over from other donors' samples.

The genes are TRBV19 and TRBJ1-2; 7 bases match TRBD1. V trimming: 8 bases; J trimming: 2 bases; junction bases outside the gene matches: 2. Germline assignment: CDR1 LNHDA and CDR2 SQIVND (reference sequence). CDR3 length: 12 amino acids. Written as DNA, the CDR3 is TGTGCCAGTCAGACAGGGAACTATGGCTACACCTTC. Encoded protein: CASQTGNYGYTF.

The V gene is TRBV19, the J gene TRBJ2-6; 10 positions agree with TRBD2. CDR3 length equals 17 residues. The V and J ends lost 11 bases and 0 bases, in that order; junction bases with no gene match: 10. Germline CDR1 reads LNHDA; CDR2 reads SQIVND (reference sequence). The CDR3 region is CASNRLAGDSGANVLTF. CDR3 sequence (DNA): TGTGCCTCCAACCGGCTAGCGGGAGACTCTGGGGCCAACGTCCTGACTTTC.

This clone has only a few counts. The chain employs TRBV7-9 and TRBJ2-7; D unresolved. Germline V lookup: CDR1 SEHNR, CDR2 FQNEAQ (reference sequence). Trimming took off 1 base at V and 5 bases at J, with 6 bases between the two ends. The CDR3 covers 12 residues. CDR3 amino acids: CASSLVLHEQYF. The CDR3 bases are TGTGCCAGCAGCTTAGTGCTCCACGAGCAGTACTTC.